The T cell receptor beta chain described here comes from a study of identical twins. Findings and limits, study-wide: Fewer insertions characterized abundant cord blood beta clonotypes, whereas memory repertoires showed none. Weaker excess twin sharing was observed in beta out-of-frame sequences. Twin sharing of out-of-frame TCR alpha was underestimated by models in monozygotic pairs.

One entry per CDR3 protein, called by TCRdb with MiXCR from the 5' RACE reads. The sample yields approximately 600,000 distinct CDR3 sequences, around 7.4% seen once. This CDR3 is 17 amino acids long. CDR1 is SGHAT, CDR2 FQNNGV, per germline. After removal of 4 bases from V and 6 bases from J, the junction contained 15 bases not matched to a gene. Turning to this clonotype: Its antigen is unidentified.

The same sample was also studied in work on yellow fever vaccine responses in identical twins. According to that study: The authors reported partly convergent, partly personalized vaccine responses in identical twins.

The chain has TRBV11-2 and TRBJ2-7, with TRBD1 matching 10 bases. This TCR derives from a woman under 30 in good health. The specimen sequenced was PBMCs. CDR3 in DNA: TGTGCCAGCAGCTCGGGACAGGGGATGGTTGTGGGCAGCGAGCAGTACTTC. As protein: CASSSGQGMVVGSEQYF.